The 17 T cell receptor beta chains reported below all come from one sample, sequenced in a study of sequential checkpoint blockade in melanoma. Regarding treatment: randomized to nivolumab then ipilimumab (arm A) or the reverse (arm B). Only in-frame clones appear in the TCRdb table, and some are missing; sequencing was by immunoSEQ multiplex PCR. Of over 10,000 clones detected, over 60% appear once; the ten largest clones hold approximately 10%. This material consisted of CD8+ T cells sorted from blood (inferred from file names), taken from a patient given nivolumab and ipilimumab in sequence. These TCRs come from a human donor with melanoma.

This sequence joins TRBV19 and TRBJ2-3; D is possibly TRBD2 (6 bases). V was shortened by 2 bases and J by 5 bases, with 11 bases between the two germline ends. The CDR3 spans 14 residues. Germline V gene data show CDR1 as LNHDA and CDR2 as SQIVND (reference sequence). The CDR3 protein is CASSITGDGDTQYF. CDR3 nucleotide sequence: TGTGCCAGTAGTATAACGGGGGACGGAGATACGCAGTATTTT.

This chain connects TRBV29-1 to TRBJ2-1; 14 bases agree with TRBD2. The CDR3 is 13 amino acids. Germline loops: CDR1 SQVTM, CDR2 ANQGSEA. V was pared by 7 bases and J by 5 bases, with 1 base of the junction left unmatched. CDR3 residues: CSGGLAGDNEQFF. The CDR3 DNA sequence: TGCAGCGGGGGACTAGCGGGGGACAATGAGCAGTTCTTC.

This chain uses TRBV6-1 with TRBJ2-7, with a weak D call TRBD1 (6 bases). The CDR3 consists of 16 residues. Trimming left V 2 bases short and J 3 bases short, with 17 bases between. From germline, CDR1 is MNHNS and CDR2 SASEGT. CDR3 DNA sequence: TGTGCCAGCAGTGAAATCCCGGGACAAGCCTACTACGAGCAGTACTTC. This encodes CASSEIPGQAYYEQYF.

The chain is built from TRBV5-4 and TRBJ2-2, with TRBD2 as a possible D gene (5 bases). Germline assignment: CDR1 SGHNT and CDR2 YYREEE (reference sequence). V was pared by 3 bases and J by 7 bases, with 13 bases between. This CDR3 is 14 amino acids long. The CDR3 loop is CASSYSEESGELFF. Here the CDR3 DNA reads TGTGCCAGCAGCTATTCGGAGGAGAGCGGGGAGCTGTTTTTT.

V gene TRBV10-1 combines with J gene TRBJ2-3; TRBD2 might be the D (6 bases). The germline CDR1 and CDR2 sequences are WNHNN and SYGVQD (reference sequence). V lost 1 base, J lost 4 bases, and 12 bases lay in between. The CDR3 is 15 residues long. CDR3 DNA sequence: TGCGCCAGCAGTGAGTGGCGGAGGGTCCCAGATACGCAGTATTTT. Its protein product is CASSEWRRVPDTQYF.

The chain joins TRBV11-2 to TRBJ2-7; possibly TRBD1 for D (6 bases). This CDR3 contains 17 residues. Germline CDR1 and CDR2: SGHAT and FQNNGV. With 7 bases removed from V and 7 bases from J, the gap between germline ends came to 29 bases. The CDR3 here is CASTKDRPYNYMGEQYF. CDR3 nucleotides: TGTGCCAGCACCAAGGACAGACCCTATAACTACATGGGGGAGCAGTACTTC.

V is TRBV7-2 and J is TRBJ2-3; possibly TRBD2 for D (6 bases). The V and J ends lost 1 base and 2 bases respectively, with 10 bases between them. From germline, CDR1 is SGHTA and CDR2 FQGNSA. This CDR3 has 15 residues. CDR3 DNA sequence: TGTGCCAGCAGCTTAGGGGCGGGGTTCACAGATACGCAGTATTTT. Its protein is CASSLGAGFTDTQYF.

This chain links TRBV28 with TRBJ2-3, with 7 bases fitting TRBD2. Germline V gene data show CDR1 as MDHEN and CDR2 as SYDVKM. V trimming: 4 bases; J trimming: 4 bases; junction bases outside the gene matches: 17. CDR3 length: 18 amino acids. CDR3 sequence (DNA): TGTGCCAGCAGTTGCTTAGCGGGCGGTGTGGTTAGCTCAGATACGCAGTATTTT. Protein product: CASSCLAGGVVSSDTQYF.

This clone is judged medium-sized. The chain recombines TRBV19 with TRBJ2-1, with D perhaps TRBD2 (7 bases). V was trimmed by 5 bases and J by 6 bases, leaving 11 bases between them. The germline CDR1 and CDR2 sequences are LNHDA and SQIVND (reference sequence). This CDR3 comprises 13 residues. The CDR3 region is CASSHRGGNEQFF. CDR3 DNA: TGTGCCAGTAGTCATAGGGGGGGCAATGAGCAGTTCTTC.

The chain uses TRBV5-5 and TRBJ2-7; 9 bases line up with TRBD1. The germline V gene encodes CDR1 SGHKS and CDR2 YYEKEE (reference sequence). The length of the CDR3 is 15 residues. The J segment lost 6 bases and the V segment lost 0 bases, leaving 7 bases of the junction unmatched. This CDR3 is CASSLAWDRVSEQYF. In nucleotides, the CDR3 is TGTGCCAGCAGCTTGGCCTGGGACAGGGTGAGCGAGCAGTACTTC.

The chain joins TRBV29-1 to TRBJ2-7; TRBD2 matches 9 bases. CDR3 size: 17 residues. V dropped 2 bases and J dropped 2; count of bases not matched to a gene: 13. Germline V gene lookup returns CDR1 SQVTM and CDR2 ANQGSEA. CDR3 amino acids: CSVETPGGGRGPYEQYF. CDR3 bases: TGCAGCGTTGAAACTCCGGGCGGCGGGAGGGGCCCCTACGAGCAGTACTTC.

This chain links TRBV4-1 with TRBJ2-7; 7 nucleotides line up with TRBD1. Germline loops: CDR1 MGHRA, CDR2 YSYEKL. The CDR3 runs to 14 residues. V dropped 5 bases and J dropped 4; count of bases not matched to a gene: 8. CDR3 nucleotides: TGCGCCAGCAGCGTAACCGGGACAGAGTACGAGCAGTACTTC. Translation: CASSVTGTEYEQYF.

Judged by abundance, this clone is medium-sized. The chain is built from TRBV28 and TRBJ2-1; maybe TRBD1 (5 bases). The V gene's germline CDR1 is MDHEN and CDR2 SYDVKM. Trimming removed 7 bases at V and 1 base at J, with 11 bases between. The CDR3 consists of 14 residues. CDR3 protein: CASNPAGSYNEQFF. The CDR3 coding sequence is TGTGCCAGCAACCCGGCAGGGTCCTACAATGAGCAGTTCTTC.

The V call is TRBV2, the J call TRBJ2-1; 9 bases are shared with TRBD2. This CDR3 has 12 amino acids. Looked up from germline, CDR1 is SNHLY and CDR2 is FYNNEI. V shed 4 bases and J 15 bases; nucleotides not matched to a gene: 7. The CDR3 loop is CASSGTSVRWFF. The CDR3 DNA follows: TGTGCCAGCAGTGGGACTAGCGTACGTTGGTTCTTC.

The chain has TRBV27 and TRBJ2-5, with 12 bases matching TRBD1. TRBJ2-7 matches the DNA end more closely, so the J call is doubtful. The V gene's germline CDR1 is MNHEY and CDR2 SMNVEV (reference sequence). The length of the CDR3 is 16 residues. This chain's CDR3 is CASSFGTGGYPYEQYF. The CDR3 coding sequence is TGTGCCAGCAGTTTCGGGACAGGGGGCTACCCCTACGAGCAGTACTTC.

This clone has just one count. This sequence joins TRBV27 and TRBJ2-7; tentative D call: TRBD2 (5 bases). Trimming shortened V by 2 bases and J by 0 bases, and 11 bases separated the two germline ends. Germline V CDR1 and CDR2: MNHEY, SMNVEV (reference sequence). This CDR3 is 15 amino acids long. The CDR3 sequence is CASSLRGHSSYEQYF. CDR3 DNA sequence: TGTGCCAGCAGTTTAAGAGGGCACAGCTCCTACGAGCAGTACTTC.

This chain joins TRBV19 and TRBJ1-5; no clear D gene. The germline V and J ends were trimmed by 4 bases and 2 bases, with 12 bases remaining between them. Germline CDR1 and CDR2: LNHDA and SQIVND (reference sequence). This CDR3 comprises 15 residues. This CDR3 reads CASSTHRTGNQPQHF. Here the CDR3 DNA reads TGTGCCAGTAGTACCCATCGCACGGGCAATCAGCCCCAGCATTTT.